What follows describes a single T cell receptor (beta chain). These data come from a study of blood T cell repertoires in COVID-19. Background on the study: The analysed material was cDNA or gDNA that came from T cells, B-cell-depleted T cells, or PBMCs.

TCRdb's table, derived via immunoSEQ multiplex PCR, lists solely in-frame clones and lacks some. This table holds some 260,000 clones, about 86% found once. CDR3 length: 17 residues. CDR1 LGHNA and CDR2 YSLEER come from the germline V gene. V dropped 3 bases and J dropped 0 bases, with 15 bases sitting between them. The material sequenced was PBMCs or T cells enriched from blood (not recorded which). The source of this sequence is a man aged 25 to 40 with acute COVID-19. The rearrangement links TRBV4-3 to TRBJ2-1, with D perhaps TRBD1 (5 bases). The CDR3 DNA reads TGCGCCAGCAGCCAGGGAACAGGTGCTAGCTCCTACAATGAGCAGTTCTTC. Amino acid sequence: CASSQGTGASSYNEQFF.